This note documents a single TCR beta chain sequence. Its antigen remains unidentified. Just one base apart from a much larger clone, this may be a read error. This record belongs to a study of molecular identifiers for immune sequencing clone quantification (dated by TCRdb to the late 2010s). General notes on the study: For a replicate experiment, RNA from approximately 20,000 or 100,000 naive CD8 T cells was divided into five aliquots, of which four were sequenced. This methods study benchmarked molecular-identifier clustering-based TCR repertoire sequencing (MIDCIRS) and TCR RNA copy counting, using CD8 T cells to do so.

Its CDR3 holds 13 amino acids, cysteine through phenylalanine. The entry retains the CDR3 DNA only, 39 bases that are in frame from base 1. Deletion took 1 base off V and 6 bases off J, with a span of 12 bases between the germline ends. Sequences SQVTM (CDR1) and ANQGSEA (CDR2) are obtained from the germline V gene. Naive CD8 T cell libraries were made from 20,000 to 1,000,000 sorted cells using 10%, 30% or 50% of purified RNA. Naive CD8 T cells, defined as CD8+CD4-CCR7+CD45RA+, were FACS-sorted into RLT Plus buffer on a BD FACSAria II. To test detection sensitivity, Jurkat RNA equivalent to more than 8 TCR copies was spiked into samples of about 18,000-1,000,000 naive CD8 T cells. CD8 T cells were enriched using RosetteSep CD8+ T Cell Enrichment Cocktail and Ficoll-Paque, and the enriched cells then underwent ACK red cell lysis. Beyond this particular receptor, the publication reports: The sizes of highly expanded clones could end up underestimated when identical TCR molecules share a barcode. When barcode sub-clustering was left out, chimeric consensus sequences inflated TCR diversity, with chimeras reaching as high as 47%. Clones above 20 RNA copies held over 99% of molecules in CMV-specific effector cells but under 1% in naive cells. The naive libraries included spiked-in Jurkat TCR RNA (around 9 copies' worth), and this RNA is not part of the donor repertoire. Even against a background of approximately 1 million naive CD8 T cells, spiked-in Jurkat TCR RNA amounting to a single cell's worth was reported to be detectable. Modeling estimated about three recovered TCR RNA copies per cell, compared with about ten by digital PCR, which implies 30% to 35% capture efficiency.

Library construction relied on PCR. Sequenced using an Illumina HiSeq 4000. Bulk TCR libraries were made following a previously described method, with the TCR primers given in Table S5. Total RNA was purified with the Qiagen AllPrep DNA/RNA kit. Before analysis, reads from multiple sequencing runs of the same library were pooled. Under the source paper's analysis protocol: Reads were retained only if the reads had an exact TCR constant sequence, and the retained reads were trimmed to 150 nt and grouped according to their 12-nt molecular barcodes. Within each barcode group, reads were sub-clustered at a 15% Levenshtein threshold, and quality-weighted consensus sequences were built per RNA molecule. Non-functional sequences were filtered out, along with any lower-count sequence sitting one edit away from another sequence. Based on a fit of two negative binomial distributions, barcode sub-clusters having less than 20% of the maximum read count were discarded. TCRdb applied fastp at Q25 and MiXCR to the public reads, then kept only in-frame beta chains. When rows share a CDR3 protein, they turn into one entry using the most common DNA and genes. These V and J calls rely on TCRdb rather than the paper's analysis. Within this sample are approximately 550,000 distinct CDR3 sequences, with about a fifth of them counted one time only. Around 0.84% of the sample rests with the top ten.

The clonotype comes from a human donor in good health. Some libraries in this study had Jurkat cell RNA spiked in. The sample was naive CD8+ T cells from blood, with Jurkat cell RNA spiked in. The sample's cell subset or site label, decoded: FACS-sorted CD8+CD4-CCR7+CD45RA+ naive T cells. The sequence links TRBV29-1 to TRBJ1-1; D gene: possibly TRBD1, on 5 matching bases. The CDR3 reads CSVEGLGTPEAFF. The DNA sequence is TGCAGCGTTGAAGGTTTGGGGACTCCTGAAGCTTTCTTT.